What follows are 14 T cell receptor beta chains derived from one specimen sequenced in a study of blood T cell repertoires in COVID-19. The method was immunoSEQ multiplex PCR; TCRdb's version includes in-frame clones alone and lacks a portion of them. The top ten hold roughly 1% of the sample, which has around 470,000 clones, roughly nine tenths seen once. The sample was peripheral blood. These receptors all stem from a man between 18 and 29 years old with COVID-19, enrolled during active disease.

This sequence joins TRBV19 and TRBJ2-1, with D possibly TRBD1 on 6 matching bases. The CDR3 runs 13 residues. In germline, CDR1 is LNHDA, CDR2 SQIVND (reference sequence). V was shortened by 4 bases and J by 8 bases, with 12 bases between the two germline ends. DNA of the CDR3: TGTGCCAGTAGTAAGAACAGGGCCGATGAGCAGTTCTTC. This codes for CASSKNRADEQFF.

Only one count was recorded for this clone. The sample contains more than one DNA sequence encoding this CDR3. The rearrangement uses TRBV12-3 or TRBV12-4 and TRBJ2-7; D unresolved. CDR3 length: 12 residues. V dropped 3 bases and J dropped 4 bases, with 7 bases sitting between them. This chain's CDR3 is CASSFGAYEQYF. The CDR3 coding sequence is TGTGCCAGCAGTTTCGGAGCGTACGAGCAGTACTTC.

The chain is built from TRBV7-9 and TRBJ2-2; D gene ambiguous. The CDR3 totals 14 residues. The V gene lost 1 base and the J gene lost 6 bases, with 9 bases spanning the gap. CDR1 is SEHNR, CDR2 FQNEAQ, per germline (reference sequence). The CDR3 DNA reads TGTGCCAGCAGCTTAGTCCTAGTCCCCGGGGAGCTGTTTTTT. It yields the protein CASSLVLVPGELFF.

The chain is built from TRBV3-1 (or the pseudogene TRBV3-2) and TRBJ1-1, with a tentative D call TRBD1 (6 bases). CDR3 size: 14 residues. CDR1 and CDR2 (germline): LGHDT, YNNKEL (reference sequence). V lost 2 bases and J 3 bases, leaving 10 bases between the germline ends. The CDR3 protein is CASSQQGWYTEAFF. CDR3 bases: TGTGCCAGCAGCCAACAGGGGTGGTACACTGAAGCTTTCTTT.

This rearrangement joins TRBV2 to TRBJ1-4; weak D call: TRBD1 (5 bases). CDR1 is SNHLY, CDR2 FYNNEI, per germline. Deletions cut 2 bases from V and 7 bases from J, with 17 bases between. The CDR3 is 16 amino acids. CDR3: CASSELGTAGGEKLFF. CDR3 sequence (DNA): TGTGCCAGCAGTGAACTCGGGACGGCGGGAGGTGAAAAACTGTTTTTT.

This clone was recorded only once. As DNA, the CDR3 is TGTGCCAGCAGCTTGGGGGGGCAGGGCCGGCAGTTCTTC. This sequence encodes CASSLGGQGRQFF. The V call is TRBV7-2, the J call TRBJ2-1; possibly TRBD2 for D (7 bases). Per germline, CDR1 SGHTA and CDR2 FQGNSA. The CDR3 length is 13 residues. The V and J ends lost 3 bases and 12 bases respectively, with 15 bases between them.

V gene TRBV7-9 combines with J gene TRBJ2-2; weak D call: TRBD2 (6 bases). Trimming pared 5 bases from V and 6 bases from J, leaving 19 bases between. Germline loops: CDR1 SEHNR, CDR2 FQNEAQ (reference sequence). CDR3 length equals 16 residues. This CDR3 reads CASSPRTGTLAGELFF. The DNA of the CDR3 is TGTGCCAGCAGCCCCCGAACTGGGACTTTAGCCGGGGAGCTGTTTTTT.

V usage is TRBV6-5 and J usage is TRBJ1-1; perhaps TRBD1 as D (6 bases). The CDR3 consists of 16 residues. The V end was cut by 0 bases, the J end by 4 bases, with 15 bases between. Looked up from germline, CDR1 is MNHEY and CDR2 is SVGAGI. CDR3 sequence (DNA): TGTGCCAGCAGTTACTCGATGGCAGGGGATGTCACTGAAGCTTTCTTT. This sequence encodes CASSYSMAGDVTEAFF.

The CDR3 nucleotides are TGTGCCAGCCTCCGGGACTCGAGCTCCTACGAGCAGTACTTC. This codes for CASLRDSSSYEQYF. The chain uses TRBV18 and TRBJ2-7; TRBD2 might be the D (6 bases). V lost 8 bases and J 0 bases, leaving 14 bases between the germline ends. The CDR3 is 14 residues long. The V gene's germline CDR1 is KGHSH and CDR2 LQKENI.

The V call is TRBV5-5, the J call TRBJ1-3; D uncertain. V shed 2 bases and J shed 0 bases, with 18 bases lying between them. CDR1 and CDR2 (germline): SGHKS, YYEKEE (reference sequence). The CDR3 loop spans 18 amino acids. CDR3 region: CASSFGPTPGSSGNTIYF. The DNA for the CDR3 is TGTGCCAGCAGCTTTGGCCCGACACCCGGGAGCTCTGGAAACACCATATATTTT.

This clone was recorded once. The chain uses TRBV4-1 and TRBJ2-1; the D gene is possibly TRBD2 (6 bases). This CDR3 region has 15 residues. Per germline, CDR1 MGHRA and CDR2 YSYEKL. The V end was cut by 1 base, the J end by 3 bases, with 10 bases between. The CDR3 coding sequence is TGCGCCAGCAGCCAAGGACTAGGCGACTACAATGAGCAGTTCTTC. This gives the protein CASSQGLGDYNEQFF.

V gene TRBV3-1 (or the pseudogene TRBV3-2) combines with J gene TRBJ1-1; 7 bases agree with TRBD1. The ends lost 6 bases at V and 1 base at J; junction bases unmatched: 8. Germline V gene sequence: CDR1 LGHDT, CDR2 YNNKEL (reference sequence). The CDR3 contains 15 residues. CDR3 nucleotides: TGTGCCAGCAGATCATACAGGGGTTCGAACACTGAAGCTTTCTTT. Its translation is CASRSYRGSNTEAFF.

This rearrangement joins TRBV5-1 to TRBJ2-7; 7 bases align to TRBD1. V shed 4 bases, J shed 9 bases, and the junction held 19 bases outside the gene matches. There are 16 residues in the CDR3. CDR1 and CDR2 (germline): SGHRS, YFSETQ. The CDR3 sequence: CASSPLPRQGNDGQYF. In DNA, the CDR3 is TGCGCCAGCAGCCCGTTGCCGAGACAGGGAAATGATGGGCAGTACTTC.

The chain recombines TRBV3-1 (or the pseudogene TRBV3-2) with TRBJ2-4; 14 bases are shared with TRBD2. Germline trimming cut 0 bases from V and 5 bases from J; bases unmatched to any gene: 3. The CDR3 loop spans 17 amino acids. Germline values: CDR1 LGHDT, CDR2 YNNKEL (reference sequence). CDR3 sequence: CASSQDGTSGSQNIQYF. The CDR3 DNA reads as TGTGCCAGCAGCCAAGATGGGACTAGCGGGAGTCAAAACATTCAGTACTTC.